Included here is one TCR beta chain sequence, with context. Which antigen it targets is not known. The sample holds no much larger clone one base away, and base qualities are not on file. The data stem from a study of radiation and T cells in renal cell carcinoma (TCRdb year 2020). Background for the entire study: Samples were obtained from a clinical trial, in which 15 Gy stereotactic body radiation therapy was delivered to primary renal cell carcinomas and nephrectomy was performed 4 weeks later. In total, 53 samples underwent TCR beta sequencing: some 25 tumors plus 27 peripheral blood samples. Across all 50 or so samples, 4,016,671 unique CDR3 nucleotide sequences encoding around 2,500,000 unique CDR3 amino acid sequences were identified. What the research found in general, with its limitations: Blood repertoire dynamics were not followed beyond 4 weeks after treatment. With a single-armed trial design, the study had no way to address how radiation dose or scheduling affects the TCR repertoire. In blood, the top tumor clonotypes increased between baseline and 2 weeks post-radiation and then shrank by 4 weeks, which suggests that tumor-resident clones expanded only transiently. No pretreatment tumor biopsies were available, so the baseline intratumoral presence of clonotypes could not be determined.

TCR beta libraries were generated from genomic DNA with the immunoSEQ kit, following the manufacturer's recommendations. To prepare libraries, a first multiplex PCR with proprietary primers was run, followed by a second PCR that added unique barcodes, and a bead cleanup was done after each round. A positive control reaction and a negative control reaction, both provided in the kit, were run with every batch of samples. The final libraries were assessed on an Agilent 4200 TapeStation D1000 ScreenTape, pooled by volume, and quantified by qPCR. Sequencing ran on an Illumina NextSeq500 with a MidOutput 150-cycle cartridge, using 156 Read1 and 15 Index1 cycles with kit custom primers. The pooled library was loaded at 0.95 to 1 pM with approximately 20% PhiX control spiked in. The study's own analysis went as follows. Vendor-processed data were analyzed in R, with a clonotype defined as all T cells sharing the same CDR3 nucleotide sequence. For clone abundance analyses, frequencies were normalized to the 10,000 most abundant clones in each sample. Before analysis, public T cell clones were removed, and these numbered fewer than six per sample on average. Tumor-enriched and baseline blood-enriched clonotypes were defined by at least a 32-fold difference in abundance between compartments. Clonotypes expanded or contracted between blood time points were identified with a beta-binomial differential abundance model. Tumor-blood repertoire similarity was measured with the Baroni-Urbani and Buser coefficient, and groups were compared using two-tailed Wilcoxon tests in R. TCRdb limited this immuneACCESS table to in-frame rearrangements with V and J called. A share of clones is missing; checked studies link under half to unresolved V genes, and the rest is unexplained. V and J calls and clone size are those listed in that table; D and trimming were worked out from the DNA. For this sample the table gives roughly 130,000 clones, of which 70% to 90% were detected only once. The ten largest clones capture nearly 6% of the sample.

From a lookup of the germline V gene (reference sequence), CDR1 and CDR2 are SEHNR and FQNEAQ. The CDR3 runs 13 residues from the cysteine to the phenylalanine. Just CDR3 DNA is preserved here, 39 bases in frame from base 1. V and J lose 6 bases and 2 bases, and a span of 9 bases separates them. This specimen's time point label, per the study, means: blood 2 weeks post-SBRT. The treatment or condition label corresponds to: 15 Gy SBRT to primary tumor, nephrectomy 4 weeks later. Serial peripheral blood from radiation-treated patients was sampled at baseline, 2 weeks and 4 weeks after SBRT to track tumor-enriched clonotypes. All patients had renal cell carcinoma with clear cell pathology. The QIAamp DNA Blood Mini Kit (Qiagen) was used to prepare genomic DNA for TCR sequencing. The analyses included just those samples that passed every quality control check.

Sequencing was performed on blood, taken from a patient whose treatment included radiotherapy and nephrectomy. Recombination linked TRBV7-9 to TRBJ2-3, with an unclear D gene assignment. This clonotype was sampled from a woman aged 70-85 years with renal cell carcinoma. The encoded CDR3 is CASRVTYTDTQYF. The nucleotide sequence reads as follows: TGTGCCAGCAGGGTTACCTACACAGATACGCAGTATTTT.